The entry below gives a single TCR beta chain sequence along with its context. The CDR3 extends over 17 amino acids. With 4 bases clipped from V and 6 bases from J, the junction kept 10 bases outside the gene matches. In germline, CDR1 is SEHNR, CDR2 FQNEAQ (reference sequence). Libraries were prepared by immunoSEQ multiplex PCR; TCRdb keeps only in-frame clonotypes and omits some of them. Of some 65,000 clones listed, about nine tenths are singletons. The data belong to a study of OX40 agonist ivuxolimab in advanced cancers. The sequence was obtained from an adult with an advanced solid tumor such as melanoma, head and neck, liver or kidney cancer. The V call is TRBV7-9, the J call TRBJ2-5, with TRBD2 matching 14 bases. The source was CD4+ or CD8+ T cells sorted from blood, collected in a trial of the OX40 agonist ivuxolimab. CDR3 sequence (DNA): TGTGCCAGCAGCTCCTCCGGGACTAGCGGGAGTGTGAAGACCCAGTACTTC. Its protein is CASSSSGTSGSVKTQYF. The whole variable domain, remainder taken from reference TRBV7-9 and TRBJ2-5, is DTGVSQNPRHKITKRGQNVTFRCDPISEHNRLYWYRQTLGQGPEFLTYFQNEAQLEKSRLLSDRFSAERPKGSFSTLEIQRTEQGDSAMYLCASSSSGTSGSVKTQYFGPGTRLLVL.